This TCR beta chain comes out of a study of blood T cell repertoires in COVID-19. For the study at large: COVID-19 samples from acute and convalescent phases originated in the United States, Italy and Spain. Nucleic acid was either cDNA or gDNA, and it came from T cells, B-cell-depleted T cells, or PBMCs.

This CDR3 is built from 10 residues. Looked up from germline, CDR1 is SQVTM and CDR2 is ANQGSEA. V was trimmed by 4 bases and J by 4 bases, leaving 4 bases between them. Per the original methods: Scientists estimated how many nucleated cells there were by amplifying reference gene primers. Repertoires were generated with immunoSEQ multiplex PCR, while TCRdb's copy carries only in-frame clones and drops some. V and J calls and clone size are copied from that table; D and trimming were computed from the DNA. The table includes 9,100 or so clones, approximately 86% detected once. The receptor comes from a human donor with active COVID-19. The donor label of this sample is uncertain. The sequencing sample was made of peripheral blood. The V gene is TRBV29-1, the J gene TRBJ1-2; D call uncertain. The CDR3 bases are TGCAGCGTTGTCTCCTATGGCTACACCTTC. Translating gives CSVVSYGYTF.